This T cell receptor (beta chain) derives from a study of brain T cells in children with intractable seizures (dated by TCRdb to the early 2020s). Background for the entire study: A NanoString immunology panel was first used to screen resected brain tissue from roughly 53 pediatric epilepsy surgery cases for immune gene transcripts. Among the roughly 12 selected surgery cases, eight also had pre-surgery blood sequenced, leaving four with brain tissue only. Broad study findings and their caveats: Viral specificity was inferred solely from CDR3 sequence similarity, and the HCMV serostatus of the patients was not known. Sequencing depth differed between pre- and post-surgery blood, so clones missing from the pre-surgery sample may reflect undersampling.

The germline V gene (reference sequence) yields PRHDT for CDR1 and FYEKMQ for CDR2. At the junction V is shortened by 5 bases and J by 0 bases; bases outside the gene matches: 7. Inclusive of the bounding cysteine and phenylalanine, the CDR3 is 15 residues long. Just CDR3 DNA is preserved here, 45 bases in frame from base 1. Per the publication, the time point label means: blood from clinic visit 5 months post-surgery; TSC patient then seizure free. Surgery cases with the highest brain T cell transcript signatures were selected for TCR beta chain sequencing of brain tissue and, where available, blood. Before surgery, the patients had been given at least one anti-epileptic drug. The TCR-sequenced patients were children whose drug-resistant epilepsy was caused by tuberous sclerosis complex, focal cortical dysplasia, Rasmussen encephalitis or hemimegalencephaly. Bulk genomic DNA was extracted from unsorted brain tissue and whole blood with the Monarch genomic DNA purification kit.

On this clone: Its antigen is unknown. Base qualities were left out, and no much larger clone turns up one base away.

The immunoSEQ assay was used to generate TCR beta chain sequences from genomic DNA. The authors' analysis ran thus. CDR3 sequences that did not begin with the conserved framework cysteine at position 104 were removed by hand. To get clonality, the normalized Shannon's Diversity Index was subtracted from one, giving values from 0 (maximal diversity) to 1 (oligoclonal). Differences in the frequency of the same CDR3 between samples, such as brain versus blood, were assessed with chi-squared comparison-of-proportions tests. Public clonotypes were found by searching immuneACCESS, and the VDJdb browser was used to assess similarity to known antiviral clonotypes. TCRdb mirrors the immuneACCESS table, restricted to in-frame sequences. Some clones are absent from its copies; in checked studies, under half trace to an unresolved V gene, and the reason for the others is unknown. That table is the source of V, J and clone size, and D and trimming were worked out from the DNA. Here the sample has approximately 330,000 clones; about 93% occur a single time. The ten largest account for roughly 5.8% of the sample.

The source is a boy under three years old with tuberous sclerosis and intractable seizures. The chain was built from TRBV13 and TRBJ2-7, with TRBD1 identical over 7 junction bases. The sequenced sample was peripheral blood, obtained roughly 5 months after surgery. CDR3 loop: CASSLQGSDSYEQYF. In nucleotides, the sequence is TGTGCCAGCAGCCTACAGGGGAGTGACTCCTACGAGCAGTACTTC.